One and the same sample provided the 14 T cell receptor beta chains below, sequenced in a study of shared clonotypes between healthy human individuals. Assay used: immunoSEQ multiplex PCR; TCRdb lists only in-frame clones, some missing. Here the sample spans 520,000 or so clones, around 74% being singletons. Sequenced: PBMCs. The origin of the receptors is a woman aged 40 to 55 in good health. Some clones in this sample may be carry-over from other donors' samples.

The chain combines TRBV28 with TRBJ2-7; 7 bases agree with TRBD1. Germline V gives CDR1 MDHEN, CDR2 SYDVKM. The junction had 1 base not matched to a gene; V was cut back by 3 bases and J by 2 bases. This CDR3 is 13 amino acids long. CDR3 DNA: TGTGCCAGCAGTTTGGGGACAGCCTACGAGCAGTACTTC. Translation gives CASSLGTAYEQYF.

J is TRBJ2-2 and V is TRBV7-3; D is undetermined. The CDR3 length is 17 residues. The germline gives CDR1 SGHTA, CDR2 FQGTGA. V was trimmed by 2 bases and J by 3 bases, leaving 16 bases between them. CDR3 loop: CASSLWSAPLYTGELFF. Written as DNA, the CDR3 is TGTGCCAGCAGCTTATGGTCAGCGCCACTCTACACCGGGGAGCTGTTTTTT.

V and J are TRBV11-1 and TRBJ2-3; the D gene is possibly TRBD2 (5 bases). The germline CDR1 and CDR2 sequences are SGHAT and FQDESV (reference sequence). This CDR3 is built from 12 residues. Deletions cut 5 bases from V and 6 bases from J, with 9 bases between. CDR3 region: CASSHSVDTQYF. The CDR3 nucleotides are TGTGCCAGCAGCCATAGCGTGGATACGCAGTATTTT.

Comments on this clone: The junction does not match germline at one end; this may be a read error. The chain is built from TRBV7-7 and TRBJ2-5; no definite D call. The germline gives CDR1 SSHAT, CDR2 FNYEAQ (reference sequence). The CDR3 sequence is 12 residues long. The CDR3 loop is CASSLDGETQYF. In nucleotides, the CDR3 is TGTGCTAGCAGCTTAGACGGAGAGACCCAGTACTTC. The full variable domain, rest sourced from reference TRBV7-7 and TRBJ2-5, is GAGVSQSPRYKVTKRGQDVTLRCDPISSHATLYWYQQALGQGPEFLTYFNYEAQPDKSGLPSDRFSAERPEGSISTLTIQRTEQRDSAMYRCASSLDGETQYFGPGTRLLVL.

The chain links TRBV2 to TRBJ2-1; TRBD1 agrees at 9 bases. This CDR3 has 13 residues. Germline V gene sequence: CDR1 SNHLY, CDR2 FYNNEI. The J segment lost 5 bases and the V segment lost 10 bases, leaving 6 bases of the junction unmatched. CDR3 nucleotides: TGTGCCAACACCCGGGACAGGGACAATGAGCAGTTCTTC. Translation gives CANTRDRDNEQFF.

CDR3 sequence: CAWSMESTSPLHF. The CDR3 DNA reads as TGTGCCTGGAGTATGGAGTCTACTTCACCCCTCCACTTT. V is TRBV30 and J is TRBJ1-6, with unresolved D. CDR1 and CDR2 (germline): GTSNPN, SVGIG (reference sequence). Trimming left V 2 bases short and J 9 bases short, with 11 bases between. This CDR3 contains 13 residues.

The chain has TRBV11-2 and TRBJ2-7; 11 bases align to TRBD1. The CDR3 totals 16 residues. The J segment lost 5 bases and the V segment lost 5 bases, leaving 11 bases of the junction unmatched. Germline V lookup: CDR1 SGHAT, CDR2 FQNNGV. The CDR3 DNA is TGTGCCAGCAGCCCGTATTGGACAGGGGGCGGAAACGAGCAGTACTTC. Encoded protein: CASSPYWTGGGNEQYF.

V gene TRBV19 combines with J gene TRBJ1-1, with a possible D match to TRBD1 (5 bases). Looked up from germline, CDR1 is LNHDA and CDR2 is SQIVND (reference sequence). Trimming removed 7 bases from V and 10 bases from J, with 16 bases in between. The CDR3 consists of 12 residues. CDR3 amino acids: CASIGIYRRAFF. CDR3 sequence (DNA): TGTGCCAGTATCGGGATCTACAGGAGAGCTTTCTTT.

This clone turned up a few times. The chain has TRBV7-2 and TRBJ1-5; D uncertain. The length of the CDR3 is 16 residues. The V gene's germline CDR1 is SGHTA and CDR2 FQGNSA. The V end lost 0 bases, the J end lost 2 bases, and 11 bases lay between the germline ends. The CDR3 DNA follows: TGTGCCAGCAGCTTAGCAGGGTCGGTGGGCAATCAGCCCCAGCATTTT. It translates to CASSLAGSVGNQPQHF.

This chain connects TRBV7-9 to TRBJ2-3; D gene ambiguous. V dropped 1 base and J dropped 0 bases, with 5 bases sitting between them. The CDR3 is made up of 14 amino acids. Germline CDR1 and CDR2: SEHNR and FQNEAQ (reference sequence). As DNA, the CDR3 is TGTGCCAGCAGCTTAGGTGCTAGCACAGATACGCAGTATTTT. This translates into CASSLGASTDTQYF.

To note about this clone: Being one base from a much bigger clone, this may be a read error. This chain links TRBV4-3 with TRBJ2-1, with TRBD2 matching 10 bases. The CDR3 is made up of 17 amino acids. Germline V gives CDR1 LGHNA, CDR2 YSLEER. The CDR3 DNA is TGCGCCAGCAACCAAGGGGAGCGGGAGGGGTTCCGTCAAGAGCAGTTCTTC. Its protein product is CASNQGEREGFRQEQFF.

This chain links TRBV27 with TRBJ1-1; tentatively, D is TRBD1 (5 bases). Germline V lookup: CDR1 MNHEY, CDR2 SMNVEV (reference sequence). V lost 3 bases and J 3 bases, leaving 11 bases between the germline ends. The CDR3 is made up of 14 amino acids. CDR3 region: CASSLEGLDTEAFF. The CDR3 coding sequence is TGTGCCAGCAGTTTGGAGGGGTTGGACACTGAAGCTTTCTTT.

This rearrangement joins TRBV9 to TRBJ1-5; the match to TRBD1 covers 7 bases. This CDR3 is built from 14 residues. V gave up 3 bases and J gave up 5 bases; unmatched junction bases: 5. CDR1 is SGDLS, CDR2 YYNGEE, per germline. CDR3 sequence reads: CASSASTGDQPQHF. CDR3 DNA: TGTGCCAGCAGCGCATCCACAGGGGATCAGCCCCAGCATTTT.

Ten or more counts support this clone. This chain uses TRBV6-1 with TRBJ2-7; D uncertain. CDR3 length: 15 amino acids. The germline V gene has CDR1 MNHNS and CDR2 SASEGT. V was cut by 4 bases and J by 0 bases, with 13 bases left in between. CDR3 amino acids: CASSVLVESSYEQYF. The CDR3 region has the DNA TGTGCCAGCAGTGTCCTAGTAGAAAGCTCCTACGAGCAGTACTTC.